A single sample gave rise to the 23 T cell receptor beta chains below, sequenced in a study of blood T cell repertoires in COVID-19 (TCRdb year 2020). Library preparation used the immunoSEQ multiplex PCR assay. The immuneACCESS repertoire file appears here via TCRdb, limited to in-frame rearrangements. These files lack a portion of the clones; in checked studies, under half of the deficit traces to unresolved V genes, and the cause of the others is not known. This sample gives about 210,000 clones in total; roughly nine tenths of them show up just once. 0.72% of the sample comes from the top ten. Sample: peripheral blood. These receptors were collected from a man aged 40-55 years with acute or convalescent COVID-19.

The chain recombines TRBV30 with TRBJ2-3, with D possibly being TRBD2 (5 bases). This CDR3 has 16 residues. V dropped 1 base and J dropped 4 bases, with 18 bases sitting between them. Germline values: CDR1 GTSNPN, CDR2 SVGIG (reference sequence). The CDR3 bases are TGTGCCTGGAGTGCCCAATCCGGGGTCAGAGCAGATACGCAGTATTTT. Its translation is CAWSAQSGVRADTQYF.

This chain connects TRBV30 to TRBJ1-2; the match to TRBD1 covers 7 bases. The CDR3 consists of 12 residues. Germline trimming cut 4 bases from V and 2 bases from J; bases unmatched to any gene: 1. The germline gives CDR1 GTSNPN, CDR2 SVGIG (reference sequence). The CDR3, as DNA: TGTGCCTGGACAGGGGGGAACTATGGCTACACCTTC. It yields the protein CAWTGGNYGYTF. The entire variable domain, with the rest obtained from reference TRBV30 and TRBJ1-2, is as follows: SQTIHQWPATLVQPVGSPLSLECTVEGTSNPNLYWYRQAAGRGLQLLFYSVGIGQISSEVPQNLSASRPQDRQFILSSKKLLLSDSGFYLCAWTGGNYGYTFGSGTRLTVV.

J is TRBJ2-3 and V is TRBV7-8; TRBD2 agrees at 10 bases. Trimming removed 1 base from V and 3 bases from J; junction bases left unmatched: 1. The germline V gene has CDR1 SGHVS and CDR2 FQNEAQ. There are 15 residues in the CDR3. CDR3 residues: CASSLGLAGTDTQYF. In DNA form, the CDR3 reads TGTGCCAGCAGCTTAGGACTAGCGGGTACAGATACGCAGTATTTT.

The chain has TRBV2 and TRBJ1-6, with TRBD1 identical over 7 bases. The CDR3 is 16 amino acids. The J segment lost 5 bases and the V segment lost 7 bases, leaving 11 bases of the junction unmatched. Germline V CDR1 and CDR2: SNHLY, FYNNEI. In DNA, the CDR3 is TGTGCCAGCACCCATCCGGGACAGCTAAATAATTCACCCCTCCACTTT. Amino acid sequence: CASTHPGQLNNSPLHF.

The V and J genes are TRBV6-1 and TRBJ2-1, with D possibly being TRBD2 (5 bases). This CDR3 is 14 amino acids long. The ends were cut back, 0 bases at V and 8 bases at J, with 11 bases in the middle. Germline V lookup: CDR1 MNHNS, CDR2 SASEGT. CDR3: CASSEALKRDEQFF. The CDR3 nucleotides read TGTGCCAGCAGTGAAGCGCTCAAGAGGGATGAGCAGTTCTTC.

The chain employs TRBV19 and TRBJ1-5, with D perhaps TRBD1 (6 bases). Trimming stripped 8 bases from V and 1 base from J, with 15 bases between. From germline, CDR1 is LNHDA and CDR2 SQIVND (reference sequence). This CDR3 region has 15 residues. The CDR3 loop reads CASQRGTRSNQPQHF. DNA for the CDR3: TGTGCCAGTCAAAGGGGGACGCGGAGCAATCAGCCCCAGCATTTT. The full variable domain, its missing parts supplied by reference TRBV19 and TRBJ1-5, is DGGITQSPKYLFRKEGQNVTLSCEQNLNHDAMYWYRQDPGQGLRLIYYSQIVNDFQKGDIAEGYSVSREKKESFPLTVTSAQKNPTAFYLCASQRGTRSNQPQHFGDGTRLSIL.

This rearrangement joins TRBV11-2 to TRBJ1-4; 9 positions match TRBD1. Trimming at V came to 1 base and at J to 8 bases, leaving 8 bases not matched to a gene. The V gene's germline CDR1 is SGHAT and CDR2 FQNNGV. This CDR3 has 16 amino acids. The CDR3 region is CASSLVKGQGREKLFF. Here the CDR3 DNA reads TGTGCCAGCAGCTTAGTAAAAGGACAGGGGCGGGAAAAACTGTTTTTT.

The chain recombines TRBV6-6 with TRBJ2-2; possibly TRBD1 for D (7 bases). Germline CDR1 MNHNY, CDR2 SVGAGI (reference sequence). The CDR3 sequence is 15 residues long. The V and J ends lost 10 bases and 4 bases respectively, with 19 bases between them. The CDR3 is CAMSAGTDFTGELFF. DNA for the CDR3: TGTGCCATGTCCGCGGGGACAGACTTCACCGGGGAGCTGTTTTTT.

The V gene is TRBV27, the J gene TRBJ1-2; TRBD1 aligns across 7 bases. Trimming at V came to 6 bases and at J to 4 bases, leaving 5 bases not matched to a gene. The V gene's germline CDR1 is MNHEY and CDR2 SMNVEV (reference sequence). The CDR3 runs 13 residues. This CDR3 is CASSQTGTYGYTF. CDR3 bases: TGTGCCAGCAGCCAGACAGGGACCTATGGCTACACCTTC.

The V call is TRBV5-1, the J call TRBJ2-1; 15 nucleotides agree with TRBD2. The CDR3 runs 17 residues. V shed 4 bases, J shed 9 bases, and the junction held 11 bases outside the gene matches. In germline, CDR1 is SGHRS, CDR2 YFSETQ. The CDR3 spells CASSPLGLAGGPSEQFF. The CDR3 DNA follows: TGCGCCAGCAGCCCTCTCGGACTAGCGGGAGGGCCCTCTGAGCAGTTCTTC.

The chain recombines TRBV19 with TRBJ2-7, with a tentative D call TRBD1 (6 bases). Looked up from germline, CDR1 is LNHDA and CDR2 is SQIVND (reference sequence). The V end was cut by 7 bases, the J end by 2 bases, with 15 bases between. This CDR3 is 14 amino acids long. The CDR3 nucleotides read TGTGCCAGTACCCCGGACAGAAGTACCTACGAGCAGTACTTC. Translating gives CASTPDRSTYEQYF.

CDR3 amino acids: CASRLGRGHNLAKNIQYF. The CDR3 bases are TGTGCCAGTAGGCTAGGCCGGGGACACAATCTAGCCAAAAACATTCAGTACTTC. V usage is TRBV19 and J usage is TRBJ2-4, with a weak D call TRBD1 (6 bases). Per germline, CDR1 LNHDA and CDR2 SQIVND (reference sequence). Trimming removed 6 bases from V and 0 bases from J, with 21 bases in between. The CDR3 totals 18 residues. The full variable domain, in which reference TRBV19 and TRBJ2-4 provide the parts outside the CDR3, is DGGITQSPKYLFRKEGQNVTLSCEQNLNHDAMYWYRQDPGQGLRLIYYSQIVNDFQKGDIAEGYSVSREKKESFPLTVTSAQKNPTAFYLCASRLGRGHNLAKNIQYFGAGTRLSVL.

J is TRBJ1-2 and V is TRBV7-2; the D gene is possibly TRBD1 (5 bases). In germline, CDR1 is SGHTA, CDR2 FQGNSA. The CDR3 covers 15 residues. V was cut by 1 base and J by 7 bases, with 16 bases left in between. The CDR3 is CASSLGTGTRGGYTF. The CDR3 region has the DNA TGTGCCAGCAGCTTAGGAACTGGGACGCGGGGTGGCTACACCTTC.

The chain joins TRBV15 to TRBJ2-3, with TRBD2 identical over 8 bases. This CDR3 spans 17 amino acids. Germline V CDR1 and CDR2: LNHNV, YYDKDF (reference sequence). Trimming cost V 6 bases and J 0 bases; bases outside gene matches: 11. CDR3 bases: TGTGCCACCAGTTCCCCGGGACTAGTTACTAGCACAGATACGCAGTATTTT. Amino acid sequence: CATSSPGLVTSTDTQYF.

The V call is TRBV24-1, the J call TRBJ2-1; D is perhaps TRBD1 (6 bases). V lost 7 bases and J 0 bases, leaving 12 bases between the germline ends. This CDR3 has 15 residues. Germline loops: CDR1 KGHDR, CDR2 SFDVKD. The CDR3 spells CATRGADGSYNEQFF. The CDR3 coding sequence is TGTGCCACCAGGGGGGCGGATGGCTCCTACAATGAGCAGTTCTTC.

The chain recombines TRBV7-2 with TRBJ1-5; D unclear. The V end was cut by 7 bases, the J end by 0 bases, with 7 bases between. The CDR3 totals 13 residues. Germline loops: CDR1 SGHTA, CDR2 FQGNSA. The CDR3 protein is CASNRDSNQPQHF. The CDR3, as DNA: TGTGCCAGCAACAGAGATAGCAATCAGCCCCAGCATTTT.

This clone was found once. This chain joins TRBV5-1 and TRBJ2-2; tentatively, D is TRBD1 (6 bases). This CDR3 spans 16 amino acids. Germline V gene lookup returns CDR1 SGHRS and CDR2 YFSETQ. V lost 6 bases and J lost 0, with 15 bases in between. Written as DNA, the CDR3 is TGCGCCAGCACCACTTGGGGGCCTGCGAACACCGGGGAGCTGTTTTTT. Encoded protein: CASTTWGPANTGELFF.

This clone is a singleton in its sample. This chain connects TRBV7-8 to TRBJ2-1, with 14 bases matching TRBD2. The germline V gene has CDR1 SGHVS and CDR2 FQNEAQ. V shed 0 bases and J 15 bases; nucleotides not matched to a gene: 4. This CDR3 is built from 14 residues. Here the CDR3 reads CASSLAEGLAGAFF. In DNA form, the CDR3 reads TGTGCCAGCAGCTTAGCGGAGGGACTAGCGGGAGCGTTCTTC.

The CDR3 coding sequence is TGCGCCAGCAGCTTGGGCCAGGAGGTCTACGAGCAGTACTTC. It codes for CASSLGQEVYEQYF. This chain joins TRBV5-1 and TRBJ2-7, with a weak D call TRBD2 (5 bases). This CDR3 contains 14 residues. Trimming pared 0 bases from V and 3 bases from J, leaving 10 bases between. Germline assignment: CDR1 SGHRS and CDR2 YFSETQ.

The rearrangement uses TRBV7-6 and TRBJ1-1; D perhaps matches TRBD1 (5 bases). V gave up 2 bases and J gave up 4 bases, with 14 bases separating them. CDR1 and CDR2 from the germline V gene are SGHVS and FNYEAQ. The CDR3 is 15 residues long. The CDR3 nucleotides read TGTGCCAGCAGCTTAAATGGGGATCAGGGCACTGAAGCTTTCTTT. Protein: CASSLNGDQGTEAFF.

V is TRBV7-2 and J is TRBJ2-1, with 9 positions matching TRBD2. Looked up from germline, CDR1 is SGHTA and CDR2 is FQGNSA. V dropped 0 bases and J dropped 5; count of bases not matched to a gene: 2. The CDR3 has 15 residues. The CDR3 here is CASSLAAGGNNEQFF. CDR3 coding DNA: TGTGCCAGCAGCTTAGCAGCGGGAGGAAACAATGAGCAGTTCTTC.

The CDR3 DNA reads TGTGCCAGTAGTGCAGAACAGGGGGCGGGGACCGGGGAGCTGTTTTTT. Its protein product is CASSAEQGAGTGELFF. The chain combines TRBV19 with TRBJ2-2; 9 positions agree with TRBD1. The CDR3 has 16 residues. With V trimmed by 5 bases and J by 5 bases, 9 bases remained unmatched. Germline V gene sequence: CDR1 LNHDA, CDR2 SQIVND (reference sequence). The whole variable domain, remainder taken from reference TRBV19 and TRBJ2-2, is DGGITQSPKYLFRKEGQNVTLSCEQNLNHDAMYWYRQDPGQGLRLIYYSQIVNDFQKGDIAEGYSVSREKKESFPLTVTSAQKNPTAFYLCASSAEQGAGTGELFFGEGSRLTVL.

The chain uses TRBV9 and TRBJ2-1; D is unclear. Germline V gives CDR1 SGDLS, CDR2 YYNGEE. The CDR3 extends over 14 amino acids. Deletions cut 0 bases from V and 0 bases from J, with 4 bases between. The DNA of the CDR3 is TGTGCCAGCAGCGTAGGGAGCTCCTACAATGAGCAGTTCTTC. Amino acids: CASSVGSSYNEQFF.